These T cell receptor beta chains were read from a single sample in a study of shared clonotypes between healthy human individuals. Sequencing was performed with immunoSEQ multiplex PCR; in TCRdb, only in-frame clones are kept and a portion is missing. The sample carries about 230,000 clones, approximately 70% recorded once. Input material: memory CD4+ T cells sorted from blood. These receptors came from a man aged 30-40 years in good health. CDR3s include the opening cysteine and the closing phenylalanine or tryptophan.

CATSRDTEAFF,TRBJ1-1,TRBV15
CASSPLGGAYEQYF,TRBJ2-7,TRBV18
CASSGQGAHEQFF,TRBJ2-1,TRBV6-6
CASSLVSTDTQYF,TRBJ2-3,TRBV5-4
CASSLAAGTGYGYTF,TRBJ1-2,TRBV28
CASSEQGSRGAFF,TRBJ1-1,TRBV6-1
CASSLGGSPSYEQYF,TRBJ2-7,TRBV28
CASSSQGAPGYTF,TRBJ1-2,TRBV13
CAISVGDSRAGYTF,TRBJ1-2,TRBV10-3
CASSPSLGDTQYF,TRBJ2-3,TRBV7-2
CASSNSGSPLTPYEQYF,TRBJ2-7,TRBV5-1
CASSQDEHREYTQYF,TRBJ2-3,TRBV4-2
CASSPPGGSVNTIYF,TRBJ1-3,TRBV28
CASENQNVNTGELFF,TRBJ2-2,TRBV28
CASSPVGASGNREFF,TRBJ2-1,TRBV5-1
CASSKQGSGANVLTF,TRBJ2-6,TRBV6-1
CASRKDAVNNQPQHF,TRBJ1-5,TRBV10-2
CASSLRGTSTDTQYF,TRBJ2-3,TRBV11-3
CASSLVGTSGYEQYF,TRBJ2-7,TRBV5-4
CATSRDQFEGNTIYF,TRBJ1-3,TRBV15
CASSLGPGGSYNEQFF,TRBJ2-1,TRBV11-2
CASSEASGSNEQFF,TRBJ2-1,TRBV10-2
CASGRQGSGYTF,TRBJ1-2,TRBV27
CASSIVPRNTEAFF,TRBJ1-1,TRBV19
CASSYLTEAFF,TRBJ1-1,TRBV6-5
CASSRTGPGELFF,TRBJ2-2,TRBV19
CASRKGVSGYTF,TRBJ1-2,TRBV7-2
CSAGERASSYNEQFF,TRBJ2-1,TRBV29-1
CASSYSGINQPQHF,TRBJ1-5,TRBV6-6
CASSFIGASGAGELFF,TRBJ2-2,TRBV11-3
CASSPGQGHYEQYF,TRBJ2-7,TRBV5-1
CASSPPIDGSYEQYF,TRBJ2-7,TRBV18
CASSILTGYNEKLFF,TRBJ1-4,TRBV11-2
CATADRAVSYEQYF,TRBJ2-7,TRBV28
CASSEARQGAFSGANVLTF,TRBJ2-6,TRBV6-1
CASTRDRGSWTQYF,TRBJ2-5,TRBV2
CASSGTSGSFIF,TRBJ2-1,TRBV18